This T cell receptor (beta chain) was profiled in a study of shared clonotypes between healthy human individuals (TCRdb year 2020). A note on the overall study: A couple of women and three men aged 18 to 49 years were included in the cohort. For each donor, CD4 naive and CD4 memory were each given three plates, CD8 naive was given two plates, and CD8 memory was given one plate. To estimate repertoire size and how much clonotype sharing occurs between individuals, the study deeply sequenced the blood TCR repertoires of five or six healthy adults. Libraries were prepared and TCR repertoires were sequenced by different laboratories using diverse techniques, in order to increase sequencing depth and limit assay-specific biases. Per donor, leukapheresis produced somewhere between about 0.9 and 9 billion PBMCs. Here is what the overall study found, with its caveats: The small number of donors limited the genetic and exposure-history diversity represented. Compared with non-shared clonotypes, clonotypes shared by all four sorted-subset donors had higher generation probabilities. Across a handful of donors, about 5.2% of naive CD4, around 3.3% of naive CD8, about 2% of memory CD4, and approximately 0.42% of memory CD8 clonotypes were shared. Pairwise subsampling led to the expectation that sequencing depth would affect the degree of clonotype sharing among donors. Larger estimated clonotype richness was generally found for naive subsets than for memory subsets. Rarefaction of sorted-subset datasets indicated incomplete sequencing despite the large sequencing depth. Only blood was sampled, and tissue TCR repertoires likely differ from those in blood.

Healthy HIV-negative adults with no recently reported acute infections or vaccinations were included as donors. All donors were Caucasian adults living in Nashville, Tennessee, USA. Magnetic negative selection was used to enrich CD4+ T cells, after which naive cells were positively selected on CD45RA and the negative fraction became the memory subset. Blood was obtained by leukapheresis, after which PBMCs were separated by Ficoll-Histopaque density gradient centrifugation and cryopreserved in liquid nitrogen vapor phase. Analytical flow cytometry was used to check the purity and quantity of every magnetically sorted T cell population. Genomic DNA was isolated from each sorted fraction and quantified by UV absorbance on a Nanodrop 2000c. In the case of this clone: Its antigen is unknown. No per-base quality is available; no much larger clone lies one base away.

Using the deep immunoSEQ assay, TCR CDR3 regions were amplified from genomic DNA by multiplex PCR. Genomic DNA extracted from each cell subset was distributed evenly over all wells of several immunoSEQ 96-well plates, and each plate served as one replicate. For sorted subsets, about 200 ng genomic DNA, equal to about 30,000 T cell genomes, was loaded into each replicate PCR. Purified libraries were measured with a Qubit 3.0 fluorometer, size-checked on a Bioanalyzer 2100, and measured again with the KAPA Library Quantification kit. Every immunoSEQ 96-well plate was sequenced on a separate single-read 150-cycle Illumina NextSeq 550 flow cell. As for the original processing: Because the immunoSEQ output held only junctional sequences and lacked quality scores, the filtering could not match the filtering applied to full-length reads. Sequences were annotated with PyIR, a Python wrapper for IgBLAST v1.9, and V/J genes and CDR3 were assigned using IMGT germline references. Any read was removed if the V/J assignment was weak (E-value above 1e-6), the CDR3 was missing, or the read contained stop codons, out-of-frame junctions, or ambiguous translated residues. V3J clonotypes were defined as sequences sharing the same inferred V gene, J gene, and CDR3 amino acid sequence. Percentage overlap between repertoires was computed as shared unique clonotypes divided by the size of the smaller repertoire. RTK rarefaction, the Chao1 estimator, and Recon v2.1 estimates of unobserved clonotypes were used to assess repertoire richness. OLGA was used to compute generation probabilities for all TCRbeta clonotypes that the gDNA method yielded from several donors. TCRdb mirrors the immuneACCESS table, restricted to in-frame sequences. Some clones are absent from its copies; in checked studies, under half trace to an unresolved V gene, and the reason for the others is unknown. V and J calls and clone size are given by that table; D and trimming were obtained from the DNA. This sample has millions of clones in its table, and more than 90% of those were observed once. The top ten clonotypes cover about 0.13% of the sample.

The CDR3, cysteine through phenylalanine, is 14 amino acids long. Only CDR3 DNA remains: 42 bases, in frame from the first base. CDR1 and CDR2, looked up from the germline V gene (reference sequence), are GTSNPN and SVGIG. V sheds 0 bases and J sheds 4 bases, leaving 10 bases between their ends. This clonotype was obtained from a man aged 18 to 30 in good health. The material sequenced was naive CD4+ T cells sorted from blood. Interpreted using the paper, the cell subset or site label stands for: CD45RA+ positively selected. This chain joins TRBV30 to TRBJ2-1, with TRBD2 perhaps the D gene, on 6 matching bases. The sequence in DNA is TGTGCCTGGAGTGTACGTCGGGAGTACAATGAGCAGTTCTTC. This gives the protein CAWSVRREYNEQFF.